Listed here is a single T cell receptor beta chain. The sample originates from a study of blood T cell repertoires in COVID-19. Study details: Acute and convalescent COVID-19 specimens originated in the United States, Italy and Spain. From T cells, B-cell-depleted T cells, or PBMCs came the material, which was cDNA or gDNA.

How the authors handled the data: Estimation of nucleated cell counts relied on the amplification of reference gene primers. Repertoires were generated with immunoSEQ multiplex PCR, while TCRdb's copy carries only in-frame clones and drops some. The DNA gave D and trimming, while V, J and clone size come from that table. The data show 150,000 to 200,000 clones, 85% seen once. Germline V lookup: CDR1 SGHVS, CDR2 FQNEAQ. The J segment lost 0 bases and the V segment lost 4 bases, leaving 3 bases of the junction unmatched. The CDR3 consists of 15 residues. The sample taken for sequencing was peripheral blood. This rearrangement joins TRBV7-8 to TRBJ2-1; 7 bases agree with TRBD1. The clonotype originates from a human donor with acute or convalescent COVID-19. The donor label of this sample is uncertain. CDR3 region: CASSSPGGSYNEQFF. CDR3 in DNA: TGTGCCAGCAGCTCCCCAGGGGGCTCCTACAATGAGCAGTTCTTC.